This T cell receptor beta chain was sequenced during a study of T cell repertoires in aging, cancer and after chemotherapy. Germline CDR1 and CDR2: LNHDA and SQIVND (reference sequence). This CDR3 has 14 residues. V was pared by 5 bases and J by 1 base, with 11 bases between. General observations from the study: Median generation probability rose over the chemotherapy interval in each cancer cohort, suggesting rebound thymic output. Loss of evenness, beyond lost richness, contributed to age-related TCR diversity decline in cancer patients.

Multiplex touch-down PCR with TRB-A/B primers amplified rearranged V-D-J TRB sequences. TCRdb called the multiplex PCR reads again in MiXCR, with one record for every CDR3 protein. There are more than 500 distinct CDR3 sequences in the sample; 15% to 20% occur only once, and approximately 72% lies in the top ten. This clonotype rates as medium-sized. No antigen is known for it. Peripheral blood genomic DNA, not sorted cells or RNA, was the template. Sequenced sample: blood. This chain connects TRBV19 to TRBJ1-1; no firm D call. The TCR originated in a human donor with a blood cancer. The CDR3, as DNA: TGTGCCAGTAGTTCGTGGACGGGGAACACTGAAGCTTTCTTT. This encodes CASSSWTGNTEAFF.